These T cell receptor beta chains were read from a single sample in a study of shared clonotypes between healthy human individuals. Only in-frame clones appear in the TCRdb table, and some are missing; sequencing was by immunoSEQ multiplex PCR. The sample holds roughly 450,000 clones; less than 85% are singletons and the top ten take 10% to 15%. Sequencing was done on a sample of PBMCs. The receptors come from a middle-aged woman in good health. Some clones in this sample may be carry-over from other donors' samples. Both conserved end residues are part of each CDR3. The order of the fields is V gene, clone size, CDR3 protein. The size entry is marked missing in some rows and otherwise reads once, few, many or a size class.

>TRBV28|NA
CASRRTSGGQADTQYF
>TRBV5-6|NA
CASRRTGGGGELFF
>TRBV28|NA
CASSLFREVTYEQYF
>TRBV6-5|NA
CASSYGGASGNTIYF
>TRBV30|once
CACLGLAGGSSYNEQFF
>TRBV6-5|few
CATGGAGSSYNEQFF
>TRBV4-1|NA
CASSPSRARGKGGTEAFF
>TRBV27|once
CASSAQGRETQYF
>TRBV7-2|NA
CASSNPPPYEQYF
>TRBV28|NA
CASSSLAGEQYF
>TRBV28|few
CASSPSSRPGAGGELFF
>TRBV18|NA
CASSLSAGIYEQYF
>TRBV28|NA
CAEGTASTDTQYF
>TRBV10-3|once
CAISDRTSGADNEQFF
>TRBV27|NA
CASSYMRGGYEQYF
>TRBV7-2|NA
CASSPETGRAGELFF
>TRBV28|NA
CASSPSPGHLYEQYF
>TRBV4-1|NA
CASSQPAGRHPASSYNEQFF
>TRBV9|once
CASSPGQGPGNTIYF
>TRBV29-1|NA
CSVDGLAGFPDTQYF
>TRBV7-2|NA
CASSLTGTALYNEQFF
>TRBV7-2|NA
CASSFNGQFSGNTIYF
>TRBV7-9|NA
CASSFWINRGEQYF
>TRBV19|NA
CASSIGGAQGNQPQHF
>TRBV28|NA
CASTPGEFSGAFF
>TRBV6-5|NA
CASSSGLGGYNEQFF
>TRBV30|NA
CAWTYHGGADGYTF
>TRBV5-4|few
CASSLQQKNYGYTF
>TRBV7-3|NA
CASSRTGTGVSDGYTF
>TRBV4-3|once
CASSQEDPAGGENEQFF
>TRBV28|NA
CASSLRGYGTDTQYF
>TRBV5-4|NA
CASSRLAGSNTGELFF
>TRBV10-3|NA
CAISESGRLAGADTQYF
>TRBV10-3|once
CAISPDRAVLKTQYF
>TRBV6-4|NA
CASSEKGTSGTDTQYF
>TRBV5-1|NA
CASSQNTDTQYF
>TRBV7-9|NA
CASSLVRGLSYEQYF
>TRBV6-1|NA
CASSESRVTGELFF
>TRBV27|NA
CASAEAGGQPQHF
>TRBV27|NA
CASSQWTGEETQYF
>TRBV10-3|NA
CAINPGPTYEQYF
>TRBV20-1|NA
CSASAIRELFF
>TRBV11-1|NA
CASSLALAGLADTQYF
>TRBV5-1|NA
CASSLLLDEQFF
>TRBV9|NA
CASSVGWSGVNEQFF
>TRBV5-8|few
CASSLVAGNQPQHF
>TRBV30|few
CAWSQGLYYEQYF
>TRBV20-1|few
CSARDRNEQFF
>TRBV10-3|few
CAISGGTSGNYEQYF
>TRBV5-1|NA
CASSQGLAGGYGTDTQYF
>TRBV28|NA
CASSYLREDNEQFF
>TRBV5-1|NA
CASSKTLQELKDTEAFF
>TRBV9|few
CASSVGLGDRNEQFF
>TRBV19|once
CASSIERTDTQYF